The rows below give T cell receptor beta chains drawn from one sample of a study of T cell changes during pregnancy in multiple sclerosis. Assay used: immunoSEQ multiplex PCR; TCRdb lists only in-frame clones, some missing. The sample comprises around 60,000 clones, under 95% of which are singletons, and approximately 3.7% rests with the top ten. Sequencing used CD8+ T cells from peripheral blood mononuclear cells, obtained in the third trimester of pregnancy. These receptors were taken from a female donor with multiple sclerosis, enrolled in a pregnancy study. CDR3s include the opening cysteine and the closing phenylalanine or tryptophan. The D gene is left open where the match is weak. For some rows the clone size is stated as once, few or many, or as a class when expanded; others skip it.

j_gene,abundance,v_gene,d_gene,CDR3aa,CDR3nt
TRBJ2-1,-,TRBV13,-,CASSNSGNEQFF,TGTGCCAGCAGCAATAGTGGCAATGAGCAGTTCTTC
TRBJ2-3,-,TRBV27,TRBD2,CASSSLRLAGGTDTQYF,TGTGCCAGCAGTTCCCTTCGACTAGCGGGAGGGACAGATACGCAGTATTTT
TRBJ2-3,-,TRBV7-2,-,CASSRFPGGTDTQYF,TGTGCCAGCAGCCGTTTTCCGGGTGGCACAGATACGCAGTATTTT
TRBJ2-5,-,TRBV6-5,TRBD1,CASSYHGTGEAQYF,TGTGCCAGCAGTTACCACGGGACAGGGGAGGCCCAGTACTTC
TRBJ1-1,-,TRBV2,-,CASSEVRGLNTEAFF,TGTGCCAGCAGTGAAGTGCGGGGGCTGAACACTGAAGCTTTCTTT
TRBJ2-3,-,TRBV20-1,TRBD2,CSAPGEGTQYF,TGCAGTGCCCCGGGGGAGGGTACGCAGTATTTT
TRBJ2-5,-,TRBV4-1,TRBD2,CASSQGSGGQTQYF,TGCGCCAGCAGCCAAGGGTCGGGAGGCCAGACCCAGTACTTC
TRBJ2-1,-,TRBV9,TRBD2,CASSVVLAGAYNEQFF,TGTGCCAGCAGCGTTGTTTTAGCGGGGGCCTACAATGAGCAGTTCTTC
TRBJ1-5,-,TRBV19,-,CASTPDSNNQPQHF,TGTGCCAGTACCCCCGACTCCAACAATCAGCCCCAGCATTTT
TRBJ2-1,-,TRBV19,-,CASSILWLAYNEQFF,TGTGCCAGTAGTATCCTGTGGCTAGCATACAATGAGCAGTTCTTC
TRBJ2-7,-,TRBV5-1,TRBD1,CASSFRQGDYEQYF,TGCGCCAGCAGCTTTCGTCAGGGGGACTACGAGCAGTACTTC
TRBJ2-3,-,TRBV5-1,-,CASSFSSVLDTQYF,TGCGCCAGCAGCTTTTCTAGCGTCTTGGATACGCAGTATTTT
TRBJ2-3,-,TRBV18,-,CASSPTGPRGDTQYF,TGTGCCAGCTCACCGACAGGACCCCGCGGGGATACGCAGTATTTT
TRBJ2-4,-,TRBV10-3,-,CATSDVAKNIQYF,TGTGCCACCTCAGATGTAGCCAAAAACATTCAGTACTTC
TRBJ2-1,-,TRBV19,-,CASSITGYNEQFF,TGTGCCAGTAGTATAACAGGGTACAATGAGCAGTTCTTC
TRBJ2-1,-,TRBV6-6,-,CASSSRGSDNEQFF,TGTGCCAGCAGTTCTCGCGGGTCAGACAATGAGCAGTTCTTC
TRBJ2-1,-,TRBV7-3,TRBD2,CASSLTLAANNEQFF,TGTGCCAGCAGCTTAACACTAGCGGCGAACAATGAGCAGTTCTTC
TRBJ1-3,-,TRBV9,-,CASSVGRVSGNTIYF,TGTGCCAGCAGCGTAGGGAGGGTCTCTGGAAACACCATATATTTT
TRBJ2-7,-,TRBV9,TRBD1,CASSVRADREISEQYF,TGTGCCAGCAGCGTGAGAGCGGACAGGGAGATCAGCGAGCAGTACTTC
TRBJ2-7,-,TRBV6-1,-,CASSEYGAPSYYEQYF,TGTGCCAGCAGTGAATACGGAGCACCAAGTTACTACGAGCAGTACTTC
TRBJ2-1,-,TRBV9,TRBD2,CASSPWTSGSNEQFF,TGTGCCAGCAGCCCTTGGACTAGCGGGAGCAATGAGCAGTTCTTC
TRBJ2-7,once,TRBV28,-,CASSLVDYSYEQYF,TGTGCCAGCAGTTTAGTGGACTACTCCTACGAGCAGTACTTC
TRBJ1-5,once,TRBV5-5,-,CASSLARSNQPQHF,TGTGCCAGCAGCTTGGCACGGAGCAATCAGCCCCAGCATTTT
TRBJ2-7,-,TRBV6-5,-,CASSYDPGSSSYEQYF,TGTGCCAGCAGTTATGATCCGGGATCGAGCTCCTACGAGCAGTACTTC
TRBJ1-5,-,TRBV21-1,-,CASSTIGRQGSNQPQHF,TGTGCCAGCAGCACGATCGGAAGACAGGGATCAAATCAGCCCCAGCATTTT
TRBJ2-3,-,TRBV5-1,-,CASSYTGTPDTQYF,TGCGCCAGCAGCTACACAGGAACCCCAGATACGCAGTATTTT
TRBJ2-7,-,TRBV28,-,CASSPRSRGTYEQYF,TGTGCCAGCAGTCCCCGCTCTCGGGGGACCTACGAGCAGTACTTC
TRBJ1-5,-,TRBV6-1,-,CASSGEAGSNQPQHF,TGTGCCAGCAGTGGGGAGGCGGGGAGCAATCAGCCCCAGCATTTT
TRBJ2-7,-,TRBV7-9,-,CASSSPGGTYEQYF,TGTGCCAGCAGCTCACCCGGCGGGACCTACGAGCAGTACTTC
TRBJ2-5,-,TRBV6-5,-,CASSSAIGGAGETQYF,TGTGCCAGCAGTTCCGCAATTGGGGGCGCAGGAGAGACCCAGTACTTC
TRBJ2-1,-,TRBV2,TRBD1,CAAPRDRDYNEQFF,TGTGCCGCCCCGAGGGACAGGGACTACAATGAGCAGTTCTTC
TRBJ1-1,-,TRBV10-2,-,CASTPGEYTEAFF,TGCGCCAGCACCCCAGGGGAATACACTGAAGCTTTCTTT
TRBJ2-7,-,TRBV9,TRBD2,CASSARGGTVYYEQYF,TGTGCCAGCAGCGCGCGGGGGGGGACAGTGTACTACGAGCAGTACTTC
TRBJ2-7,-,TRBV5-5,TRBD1,CASSLPEDRPGYEQYF,TGTGCCAGCAGCTTGCCCGAGGACAGGCCGGGCTACGAGCAGTACTTC
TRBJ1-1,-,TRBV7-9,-,CASSLRSFRDTTWTEAFF,TGTGCCAGCAGCTTGAGGAGCTTCCGGGACACCACTTGGACTGAAGCTTTCTTT
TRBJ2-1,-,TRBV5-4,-,CASARAGPNEQFF,TGTGCCAGCGCGAGGGCAGGACCCAATGAGCAGTTCTTC
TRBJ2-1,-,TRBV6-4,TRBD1,CASSSGQGDYNEQFF,TGTGCCAGCTCATCGGGACAGGGTGACTACAATGAGCAGTTCTTC
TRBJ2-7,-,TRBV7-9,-,CASSHTGLDYEQYF,TGTGCCAGCAGCCATACGGGACTCGACTACGAGCAGTACTTC
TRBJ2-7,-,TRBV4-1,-,CASSPGGTFTYEQYF,TGCGCCAGCAGCCCAGGGGGGACGTTCACCTACGAGCAGTACTTC
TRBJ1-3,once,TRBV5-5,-,CASSFIGNTIYF,TGTGCCAGCAGCTTTATCGGAAACACCATATATTTT
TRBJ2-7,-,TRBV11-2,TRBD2,CASSLSGGYEQYF,TGTGCCAGCAGCCTCAGCGGGGGGTACGAGCAGTACTTC
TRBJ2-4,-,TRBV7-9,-,CASSPKLAKNIQYF,TGTGCCAGCAGCCCGAAACTAGCCAAAAACATTCAGTACTTC
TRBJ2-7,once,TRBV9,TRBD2,CASSASGGGFYEQYF,TGTGCCAGCAGCGCGTCGGGAGGGGGTTTCTACGAGCAGTACTTC
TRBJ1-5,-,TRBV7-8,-,CASSSARGSQPQHF,TGTGCCAGCAGCTCCGCACGGGGTAGTCAGCCCCAGCATTTT
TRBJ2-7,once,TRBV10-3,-,CAISAPDRFYEQYF,TGTGCCATCAGTGCCCCGGACAGATTCTACGAGCAGTACTTC
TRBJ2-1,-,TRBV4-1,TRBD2,CASSPRLAAIRQGQFF,TGCGCCAGCAGCCCGCGACTAGCGGCGATACGACAAGGGCAGTTCTTC
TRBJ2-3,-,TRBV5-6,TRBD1,CASSTRQGVTDTQYF,TGTGCCAGCAGCACCCGACAGGGGGTTACAGATACGCAGTATTTT
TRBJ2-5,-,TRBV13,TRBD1,CASSLPRQGDVAQYF,TGTGCCAGCAGCTTACCGCGACAGGGGGACGTGGCCCAGTACTTC
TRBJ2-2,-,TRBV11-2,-,CASSLRVYGGELFF,TGTGCCAGCAGCCTCAGGGTTTACGGCGGGGAGCTGTTTTTT
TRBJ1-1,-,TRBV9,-,CASSEGGNTEAFF,TGTGCCAGCAGTGAAGGAGGAAACACTGAAGCTTTCTTT
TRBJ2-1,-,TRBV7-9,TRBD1,CASSLPDRDSYNEQFF,TGTGCCAGCAGCTTACCAGACAGGGACTCCTACAATGAGCAGTTCTTC
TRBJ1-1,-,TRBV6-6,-,CASSYAGNTEAFF,TGTGCCAGCAGTTACGCGGGGAACACTGAAGCTTTCTTT